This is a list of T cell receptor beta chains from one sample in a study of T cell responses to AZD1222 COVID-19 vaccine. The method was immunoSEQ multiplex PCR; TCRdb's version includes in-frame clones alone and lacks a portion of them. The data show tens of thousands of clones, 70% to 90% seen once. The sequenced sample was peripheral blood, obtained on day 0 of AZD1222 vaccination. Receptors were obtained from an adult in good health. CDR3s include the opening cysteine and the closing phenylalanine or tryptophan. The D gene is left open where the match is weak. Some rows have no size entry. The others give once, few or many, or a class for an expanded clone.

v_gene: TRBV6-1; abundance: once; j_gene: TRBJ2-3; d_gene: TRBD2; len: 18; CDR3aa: CASSVRPRLAGETDTQYF; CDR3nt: TGTGCCAGCAGTGTCCGACCACGACTAGCGGGGGAAACAGATACGCAGTATTTT
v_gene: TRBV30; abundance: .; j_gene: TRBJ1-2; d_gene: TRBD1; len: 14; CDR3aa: CAYSTGGNHYGYTF; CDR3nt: TGTGCCTACTCGACAGGGGGCAATCACTATGGCTACACCTTC
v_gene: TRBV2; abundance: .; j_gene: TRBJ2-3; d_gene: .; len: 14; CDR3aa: CASNGRSSTDTQYF; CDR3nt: TGTGCCAGCAATGGCAGGTCTAGCACAGATACGCAGTATTTT
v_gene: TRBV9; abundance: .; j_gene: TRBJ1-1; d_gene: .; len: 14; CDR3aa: CASSGRWEDTEAFF; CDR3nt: TGTGCCAGCAGCGGAAGGTGGGAGGACACTGAAGCTTTCTTT
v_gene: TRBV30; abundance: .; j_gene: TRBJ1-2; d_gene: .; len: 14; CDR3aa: CAWSVNSFNYGYTF; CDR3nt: TGTGCCTGGAGTGTCAACAGCTTTAACTATGGCTACACCTTC
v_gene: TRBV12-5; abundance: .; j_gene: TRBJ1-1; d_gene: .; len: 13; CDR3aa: CASGLAQDTEAFF; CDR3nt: TGTGCTAGTGGTTTGGCCCAAGACACTGAAGCTTTCTTT
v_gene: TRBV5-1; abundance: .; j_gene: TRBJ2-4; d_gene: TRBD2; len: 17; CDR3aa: CASSGMGTIGPSNIQYF; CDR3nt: TGCGCCAGCAGTGGAATGGGGACTATAGGGCCCTCTAACATTCAGTACTTC
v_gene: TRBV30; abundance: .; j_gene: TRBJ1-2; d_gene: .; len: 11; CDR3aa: CACHEGFGYTF; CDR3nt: TGTGCCTGTCACGAGGGATTCGGCTACACCTTC
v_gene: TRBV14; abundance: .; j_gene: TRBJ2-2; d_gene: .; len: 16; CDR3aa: CASSQVFAGNTGELFF; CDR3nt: TGTGCCAGCAGCCAAGTTTTCGCGGGGAACACCGGGGAGCTGTTTTTT
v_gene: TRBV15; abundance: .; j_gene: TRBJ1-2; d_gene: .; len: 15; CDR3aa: CATSRETGRYYGYTF; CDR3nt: TGTGCCACCAGCAGAGAAACAGGCCGATACTATGGCTACACCTTC
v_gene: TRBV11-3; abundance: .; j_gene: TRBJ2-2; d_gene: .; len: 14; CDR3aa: CASSPTTGIGELFF; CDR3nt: TGTGCCAGCAGCCCAACCACAGGGATCGGGGAGCTGTTTTTT
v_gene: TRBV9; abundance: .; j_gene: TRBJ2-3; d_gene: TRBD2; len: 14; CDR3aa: CASSLGTSLDTQYF; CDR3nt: TGTGCCAGCAGCCTAGGGACTAGCTTGGATACGCAGTATTTT
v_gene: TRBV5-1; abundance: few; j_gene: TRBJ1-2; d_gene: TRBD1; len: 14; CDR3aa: CASSMGQTALSYTF; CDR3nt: TGCGCCAGCAGCATGGGACAGACAGCCTTGAGCTACACCTTC
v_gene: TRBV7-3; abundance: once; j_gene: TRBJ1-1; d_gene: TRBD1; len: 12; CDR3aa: CASSAGGREAFF; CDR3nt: TGTGCCAGCAGCGCAGGGGGTCGTGAAGCTTTCTTT
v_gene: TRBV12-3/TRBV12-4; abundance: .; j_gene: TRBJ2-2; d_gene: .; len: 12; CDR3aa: CASSFESGELFF; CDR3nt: TGTGCCAGCAGTTTCGAGTCAGGGGAGCTGTTTTTT
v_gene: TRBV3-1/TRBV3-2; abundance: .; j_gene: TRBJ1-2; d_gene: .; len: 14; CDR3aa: CASSQDRVSYGYTF; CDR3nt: TGTGCCAGCAGCCAAGACAGGGTATCCTATGGCTACACCTTC
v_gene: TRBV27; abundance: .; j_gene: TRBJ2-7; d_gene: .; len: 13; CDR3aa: CASSFSSLYEQYF; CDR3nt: TGTGCCAGCAGTTTCTCGTCCCTCTACGAGCAGTACTTC
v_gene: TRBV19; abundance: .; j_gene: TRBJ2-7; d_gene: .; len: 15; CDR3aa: CASTRSGDQGYEQYF; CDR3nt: TGTGCCAGTACGAGGAGCGGGGACCAGGGGTACGAGCAGTACTTC
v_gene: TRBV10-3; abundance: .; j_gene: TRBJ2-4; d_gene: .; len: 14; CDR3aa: CAISSGTAKNIQYF; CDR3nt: TGTGCCATCAGTTCCGGTACGGCCAAAAACATTCAGTACTTC
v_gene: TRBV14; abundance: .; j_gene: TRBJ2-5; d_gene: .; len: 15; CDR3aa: CASSQFGSGVKTQYF; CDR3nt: TGTGCCAGCAGCCAATTTGGGTCAGGGGTGAAGACCCAGTACTTC